The present T cell receptor beta chain was sequenced within a study of shared clonotypes between healthy human individuals. Sequenced by immunoSEQ multiplex PCR; TCRdb stores in-frame clones only, minus some. The data show 850,000 to 1,100,000 clones, approximately 77% seen once. A CD45RA+ naive subset and a CD45RA-negative memory subset were split from CD4+ cells. Germline V lookup: CDR1 MDHEN, CDR2 SYDVKM. The V gene lost 7 bases and the J gene lost 0 bases, with 12 bases spanning the gap. The CDR3 contains 14 residues. This clone appeared a single time. Its target is not known. Notes on the study in general: Naive CD4 clonotype sharing across four donors was around 5%.

Source material: memory CD4+ T cells from PBMCs. The subset here: CD45RA-negative fraction. V and J are TRBV28 and TRBJ1-1, with a weak D call TRBD1 (5 bases). The TCR originated in a man between 18 and 29 years old in good health. Some clones in this sample may be carry-over from other donors' samples. The chain's CDR3 is CASITGAMNTEAFF. In DNA, the CDR3 is TGTGCCAGCATAACAGGTGCCATGAACACTGAAGCTTTCTTT. The variable domain in full, with the rest retrieved from reference TRBV28 and TRBJ1-1, is DVKVTQSSRYLVKRTGEKVFLECVQDMDHENMFWYRQDPGLGLRLIYFSYDVKMKEKGDIPEGYSVSREKKERFSLILESASTNQTSMYLCASITGAMNTEAFFGQGTRLTVV.